This T cell receptor (beta chain) was sequenced for a study of blood T cell repertoires in COVID-19. In the authors' methods: Amplification of reference gene primers was used by the study to estimate nucleated cell counts. The protocol was immunoSEQ multiplex PCR, while the TCRdb copy is restricted to in-frame clones and leaves out a portion. The V and J calls and the clone size are those of that table, but D and trimming were determined from the DNA. In the table there are 250,000 to 350,000 clones, around 90% of which are singletons. Participant-given clinical history determined each cohort assignment. Germline trimming cut 10 bases from V and 5 bases from J; bases unmatched to any gene: 15. The CDR3 contains 15 residues. Germline-derived CDR1 and CDR2 are MNHEY and SMNVEV (reference sequence).

The sequence was obtained from a woman aged 55-69 years in a cohort exposed to, infected with or recovered from COVID-19 (not recorded which). The sequenced material came from PBMCs or T cells enriched from blood (not recorded which). The rearrangement uses TRBV27 and TRBJ2-7; 9 positions match TRBD2. CDR3 in amino acids: CATAWGREGPDEQYF. The CDR3 nucleotides are TGTGCCACCGCTTGGGGGCGGGAGGGCCCGGACGAGCAGTACTTC.